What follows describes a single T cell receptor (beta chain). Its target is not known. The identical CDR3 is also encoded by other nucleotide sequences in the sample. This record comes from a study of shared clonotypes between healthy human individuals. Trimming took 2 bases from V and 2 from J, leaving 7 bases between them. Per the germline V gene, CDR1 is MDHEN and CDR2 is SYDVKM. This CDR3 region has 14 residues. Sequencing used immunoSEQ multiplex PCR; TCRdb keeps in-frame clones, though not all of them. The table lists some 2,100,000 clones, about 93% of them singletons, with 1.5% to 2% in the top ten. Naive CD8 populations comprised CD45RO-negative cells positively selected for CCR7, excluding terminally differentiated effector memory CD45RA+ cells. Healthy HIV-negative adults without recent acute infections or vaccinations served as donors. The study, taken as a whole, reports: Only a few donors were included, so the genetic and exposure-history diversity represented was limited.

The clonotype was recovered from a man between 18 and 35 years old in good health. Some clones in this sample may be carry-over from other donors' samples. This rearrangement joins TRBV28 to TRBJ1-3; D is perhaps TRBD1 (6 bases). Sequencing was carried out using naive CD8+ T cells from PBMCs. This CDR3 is CASSLPGAGNTIYF. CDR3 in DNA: TGTGCCAGCAGTTTACCAGGGGCTGGAAACACCATATATTTT.